These 22 T cell receptor beta chains share one sample of origin, sequenced in a study of regulatory T cells in long-lasting Graves disease. The time point is: newly diagnosed GD, antithyroid drugs for less than 3 months. From PBMCs, RNA was extracted and then used to make the TCR library. Arm-PCR with iRepertoire HTBI primers amplified the CDR3 regions for these TCR beta libraries. TCRdb analysed the multiplex PCR reads with MiXCR anew, one entry per CDR3 protein. The sample carries 400,000 to 500,000 distinct CDR3 sequences, about a sixth recorded once. Separately, the same data were catalogued under a study of T cells in Graves' hyperthyroidism and ophthalmopathy.

Sequenced material: peripheral blood mononuclear cells (PBMCs), taken at new diagnosis, from a patient treated with antithyroid drugs. These receptors all stem from a woman between 18 and 30 years old with Graves disease.

V is TRBV3-1 and J is TRBJ1-3, with D uncertain. The CDR3 consists of 14 residues. From germline, CDR1 is LGHDT and CDR2 YNNKEL (reference sequence). With 0 bases removed from V and 0 bases from J, the gap between germline ends came to 3 bases. CDR3 loop: CASSQDTSGNTIYF. Here the CDR3 DNA reads TGTGCCAGCAGCCAAGATACCTCTGGAAACACCATATATTTT.

This sequence joins TRBV4-1 and TRBJ2-3, with 9 bases fitting TRBD2. The CDR3 runs to 14 residues. The germline gives CDR1 MGHRA, CDR2 YSYEKL. The junction had 7 bases not matched to a gene; V was cut back by 1 base and J by 11 bases. In nucleotides, the CDR3 is TGCGCCAGCAGCCAAGCGGGACTAGCCGACGGGCAGTATTTT. Its protein is CASSQAGLADGQYF.

V gene TRBV20-1 combines with J gene TRBJ2-1; 14 bases agree with TRBD2. The DNA matches TRBJ2-5 better at its end, which makes the J call doubtful. The germline gives CDR1 DFQATT, CDR2 SNEGSKA (reference sequence). The CDR3 contains 16 residues. This CDR3 is CSARTSGRAGEETQYF. The CDR3, as DNA: TGCAGTGCTAGGACTAGCGGGAGGGCGGGGGAGGAGACCCAGTACTTC.

The table lists this clonotype with many counts. The genes are TRBV28 and TRBJ2-1, with D unclear. This CDR3 contains 14 residues. Per germline, CDR1 MDHEN and CDR2 SYDVKM. Trimming stripped 6 bases from V and 1 base from J, with 10 bases between. In DNA form, the CDR3 reads TGTGCCAGCAGGGGCACGGGTTCCTACAATGAGCAGTTCTTC. Translated, it gives CASRGTGSYNEQFF. The full variable domain, with the rest looked up from reference TRBV28 and TRBJ2-1, is DVKVTQSSRYLVKRTGEKVFLECVQDMDHENMFWYRQDPGLGLRLIYFSYDVKMKEKGDIPEGYSVSREKKERFSLILESASTNQTSMYLCASRGTGSYNEQFFGPGTRLTVL.

Turning to this clonotype: The germline gene is not matched at one end of the junction; a read error may be the cause. This chain links TRBV29-1 with TRBJ2-3, with TRBD2 matching 12 bases. The CDR3 has 15 residues. Germline CDR1 is SQVTM and CDR2 is ANQGSEA. The CDR3 nucleotides read TGCAGCGTGGAGACTAGCGGGAGTTTGGCAGATACGCAGTGTTTT. Its translation: CSVETSGSLADTQCF.

This clonotype came up many times. This chain uses TRBV20-1 with TRBJ2-1; possibly TRBD1 for D (5 bases). The CDR3 loop spans 12 amino acids. Per the germline V gene, CDR1 is DFQATT and CDR2 is SNEGSKA (reference sequence). Trimming pared 3 bases from V and 8 bases from J, leaving 11 bases between. CDR3 sequence: CSARGPGHEQFF. The DNA of the CDR3 is TGCAGTGCTAGGGGGCCCGGACATGAGCAGTTCTTC.

This clonotype showed up just a few times. The chain carries TRBV4-2 and TRBJ2-3, with 8 nucleotides matching TRBD2. J was trimmed by 2 bases and V by 0 bases; bases with no gene match: 13. CDR1 LGHNA and CDR2 YNFKEQ come from the germline V gene. The CDR3 has 19 residues. CDR3 sequence reads: CASSQEGRGGRPSTDTQYF. The CDR3 region has the DNA TGTGCCAGCAGCCAAGAGGGCAGAGGCGGGAGGCCCTCCACAGATACGCAGTATTTT.

As for this clonotype: This sequence may be a read error, since a much larger clone differs from it by one base. The chain couples TRBV28 to TRBJ2-5; 12 bases line up with TRBD2. This CDR3 contains 15 residues. The junction had 0 bases not matched to a gene; V was cut back by 0 bases and J by 4 bases. The germline CDR1 and CDR2 sequences are MDHEN and SYDVKM. CDR3 nucleotide sequence: TGTGCCAGCAGTTTATGGACTAGCGGGAGAGAGACCCAGTACTTC. This codes for CASSLWTSGRETQYF. The full variable domain, rest sourced from reference TRBV28 and TRBJ2-5, is DVKVTQSSRYLVKRTGEKVFLECVQDMDHENMFWYRQDPGLGLRLIYFSYDVKMKEKGDIPEGYSVSREKKERFSLILESASTNQTSMYLCASSLWTSGRETQYFGPGTRLLVL.

There are a few counts of this clonotype. The junction departs from germline at one end; a sequencing error may be responsible. The gene calls are TRBV12-3 or TRBV12-4 and TRBJ2-2; D may correspond to TRBD1 or TRBD2 (5 bases each). This CDR3 has 13 residues. In DNA form, the CDR3 reads TGTGCCAGCAGTTTAGTGGGGCCCGGGAAGCTGTTTTTT. This gives the protein CASSLVGPGKLFF.

This clonotype occurred many times. The gene calls are TRBV20-1 and TRBJ1-2; a possible D gene is TRBD1 (5 bases). CDR1 is DFQATT, CDR2 SNEGSKA, per germline (reference sequence). V was trimmed by 6 bases and J by 5 bases, leaving 13 bases between them. The CDR3 contains 12 residues. The CDR3 sequence is CSAPTGLYGYTF. The DNA for the CDR3 is TGCAGTGCGCCCACAGGATTATATGGCTACACCTTC.

This chain connects TRBV20-1 to TRBJ2-1, with D possibly TRBD2 on 5 matching bases. Germline V gene lookup returns CDR1 DFQATT and CDR2 SNEGSKA (reference sequence). V was trimmed by 1 base and J by 4 bases, leaving 14 bases between them. CDR3 length: 15 amino acids. CDR3 protein: CSARVPNWRYNEQFF. In DNA, the CDR3 is TGCAGTGCTAGAGTACCGAATTGGAGGTACAATGAGCAGTTCTTC.

The chain couples TRBV6-1 to TRBJ2-1; 12 bases fit TRBD1. The V gene end was trimmed by 5 bases and the J gene end by 9 bases; junction bases not matched to a gene: 14. This CDR3 contains 17 residues. From germline, CDR1 is MNHNS and CDR2 SASEGT. Here the CDR3 DNA reads TGTGCCAGCAGTCCTATTCCGGGACAGGGGGCGAGTGGTGAGCAGTTCTTC. Translation: CASSPIPGQGASGEQFF.

This clonotype showed up just a few times. This rearrangement joins TRBV7-2 to TRBJ1-1; no clear D. The CDR3 contains 11 residues. The germline gives CDR1 SGHTA, CDR2 FQGNSA. Deletions cut 5 bases from V and 11 bases from J, with 12 bases between. CDR3 nucleotide sequence: TGTGCCAGCAGCCCCCCAGGCCGGGCTTTCTTT. Residues: CASSPPGRAFF.

V gene TRBV27 combines with J gene TRBJ2-1, with TRBD2 matching 10 bases. With 5 bases clipped from V and 1 base from J, the junction kept 2 bases outside the gene matches. The CDR3 is made up of 15 amino acids. Germline V gives CDR1 MNHEY, CDR2 SMNVEV (reference sequence). CDR3 residues: CASSRAGGSYNEQFF. For the CDR3, the DNA is TGTGCCAGCAGTCGAGCGGGAGGGTCCTACAATGAGCAGTTCTTC.

This clonotype was counted at least ten times. This chain uses TRBV29-1 with TRBJ2-7, with 10 bases identical to TRBD2. Unmatched junction bases numbered 7, after V lost 8 bases and J lost 3 bases. Germline loops: CDR1 SQVTM, CDR2 ANQGSEA. This CDR3 is built from 13 residues. CDR3 nucleotide sequence: TGCAGCACAGGACTAGCGGACCGCTACGAGCAGTACTTC. Translation gives CSTGLADRYEQYF.

Comment on this clonotype: A read error may explain this, as a much larger clone is one base away. The chain uses TRBV9 and TRBJ1-2; D unresolved. CDR3 length equals 14 residues. Germline V lookup: CDR1 SGDLS, CDR2 YYNGEE. CDR3 sequence reads: CVSSPPRLNYGYTF. CDR3 coding DNA: TGTGTCAGCAGCCCCCCCAGACTCAACTATGGCTACACCTTC. Supplemented by reference TRBV9 and TRBJ1-2, the full variable domain reads DSGVTQTPKHLITATGQRVTLRCSPRSGDLSVYWYQQSLDQGLQFLIQYYNGEERAKGNILERFSAQQFPDLHSELNLSSLELGDSALYFCVSSPPRLNYGYTFGSGTRLTVV.

V and J are TRBV4-1 and TRBJ2-1; 10 bases align to TRBD2. The V and J ends lost 7 bases and 7 bases, in that order; junction bases with no gene match: 16. The CDR3 has 17 residues. The germline gives CDR1 MGHRA, CDR2 YSYEKL. The CDR3 loop reads CASKTLLAGEAPNEQFF. CDR3 coding DNA: TGCGCCAGCAAAACCCTCCTAGCGGGGGAGGCCCCAAATGAGCAGTTCTTC.

This clonotype has just a few counts. The chain is built from TRBV25-1 and TRBJ2-7; D is possibly TRBD1 (5 bases). With 2 bases removed from V and 0 bases from J, the gap between germline ends came to 11 bases. The germline V gene encodes CDR1 MGHDK and CDR2 SYGVNS. The CDR3 contains 15 residues. The CDR3 nucleotides read TGTGCCAGCAGTGAAGGCCAGGGAACCTCCTACGAGCAGTACTTC. Translation gives CASSEGQGTSYEQYF.

This clonotype was detected many times. CDR3 bases: TGTGCCAGCAGCTTGACTGTGACCGGGGAGCTGTTTTTT. Residues: CASSLTVTGELFF. This chain connects TRBV11-2 to TRBJ2-2; D unresolved. Trimming shortened V by 3 bases and J by 5 bases, and 7 bases separated the two germline ends. Per germline, CDR1 SGHAT and CDR2 FQNNGV. CDR3 length equals 13 residues.

Regarding this clonotype: Its ends do not fully match the called genes, so a read error is possible. The chain is built from TRBV7-2 and TRBJ1-2; D not certain. This CDR3 contains 13 residues. Germline V gene data show CDR1 as SGHTA and CDR2 as FQGNSA. CDR3 coding DNA: TGTGCCAGCAGCTTATCGTTTCCGGGTTCACCTTTATTC. This translates into CASSLSFPGSPLF.

V is TRBV7-9 and J is TRBJ1-1; no definite D call. The V end was cut by 0 bases, the J end by 1 base, with 6 bases between. Germline values: CDR1 SEHNR, CDR2 FQNEAQ (reference sequence). The CDR3 totals 14 residues. CDR3 loop: CASSLARENTEAFF. Written as DNA, the CDR3 is TGTGCCAGCAGCTTAGCGCGAGAGAACACTGAAGCTTTCTTT.

The chain couples TRBV15 to TRBJ2-3; TRBD1 might be the D (6 bases). Germline lookup yields CDR1 LNHNV and CDR2 YYDKDF (reference sequence). This CDR3 has 18 residues. Trimming shortened V by 0 bases and J by 3 bases, and 19 bases separated the two germline ends. The CDR3 DNA reads TGTGCCACCAGCAGAGAGGGGGCGCCTCTCCAGTCTACAGATACGCAGTATTTT. As protein: CATSREGAPLQSTDTQYF. The full variable domain, completed using reference TRBV15 and TRBJ2-3, is DAMVIQNPRYQVTQFGKPVTLSCSQTLNHNVMYWYQQKSSQAPKLLFHYYDKDFNNEADTPDNFQSRRPNTSFCFLDIRSPGLGDTAMYLCATSREGAPLQSTDTQYFGPGTRLTVL.